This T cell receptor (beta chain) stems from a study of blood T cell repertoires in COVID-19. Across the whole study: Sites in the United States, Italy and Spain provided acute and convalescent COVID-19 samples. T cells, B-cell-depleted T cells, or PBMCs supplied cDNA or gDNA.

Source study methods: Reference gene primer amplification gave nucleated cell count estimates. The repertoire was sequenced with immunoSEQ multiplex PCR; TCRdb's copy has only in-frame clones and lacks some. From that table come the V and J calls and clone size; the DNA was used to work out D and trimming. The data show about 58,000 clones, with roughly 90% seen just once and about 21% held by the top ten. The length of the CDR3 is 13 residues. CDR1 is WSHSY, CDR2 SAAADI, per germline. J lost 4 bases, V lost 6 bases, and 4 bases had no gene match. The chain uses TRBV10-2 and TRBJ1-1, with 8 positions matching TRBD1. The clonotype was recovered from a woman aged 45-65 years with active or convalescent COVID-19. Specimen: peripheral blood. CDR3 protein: CASSRQGSTEAFF. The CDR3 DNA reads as TGCGCCAGCAGCAGACAGGGGAGCACTGAAGCTTTCTTT.